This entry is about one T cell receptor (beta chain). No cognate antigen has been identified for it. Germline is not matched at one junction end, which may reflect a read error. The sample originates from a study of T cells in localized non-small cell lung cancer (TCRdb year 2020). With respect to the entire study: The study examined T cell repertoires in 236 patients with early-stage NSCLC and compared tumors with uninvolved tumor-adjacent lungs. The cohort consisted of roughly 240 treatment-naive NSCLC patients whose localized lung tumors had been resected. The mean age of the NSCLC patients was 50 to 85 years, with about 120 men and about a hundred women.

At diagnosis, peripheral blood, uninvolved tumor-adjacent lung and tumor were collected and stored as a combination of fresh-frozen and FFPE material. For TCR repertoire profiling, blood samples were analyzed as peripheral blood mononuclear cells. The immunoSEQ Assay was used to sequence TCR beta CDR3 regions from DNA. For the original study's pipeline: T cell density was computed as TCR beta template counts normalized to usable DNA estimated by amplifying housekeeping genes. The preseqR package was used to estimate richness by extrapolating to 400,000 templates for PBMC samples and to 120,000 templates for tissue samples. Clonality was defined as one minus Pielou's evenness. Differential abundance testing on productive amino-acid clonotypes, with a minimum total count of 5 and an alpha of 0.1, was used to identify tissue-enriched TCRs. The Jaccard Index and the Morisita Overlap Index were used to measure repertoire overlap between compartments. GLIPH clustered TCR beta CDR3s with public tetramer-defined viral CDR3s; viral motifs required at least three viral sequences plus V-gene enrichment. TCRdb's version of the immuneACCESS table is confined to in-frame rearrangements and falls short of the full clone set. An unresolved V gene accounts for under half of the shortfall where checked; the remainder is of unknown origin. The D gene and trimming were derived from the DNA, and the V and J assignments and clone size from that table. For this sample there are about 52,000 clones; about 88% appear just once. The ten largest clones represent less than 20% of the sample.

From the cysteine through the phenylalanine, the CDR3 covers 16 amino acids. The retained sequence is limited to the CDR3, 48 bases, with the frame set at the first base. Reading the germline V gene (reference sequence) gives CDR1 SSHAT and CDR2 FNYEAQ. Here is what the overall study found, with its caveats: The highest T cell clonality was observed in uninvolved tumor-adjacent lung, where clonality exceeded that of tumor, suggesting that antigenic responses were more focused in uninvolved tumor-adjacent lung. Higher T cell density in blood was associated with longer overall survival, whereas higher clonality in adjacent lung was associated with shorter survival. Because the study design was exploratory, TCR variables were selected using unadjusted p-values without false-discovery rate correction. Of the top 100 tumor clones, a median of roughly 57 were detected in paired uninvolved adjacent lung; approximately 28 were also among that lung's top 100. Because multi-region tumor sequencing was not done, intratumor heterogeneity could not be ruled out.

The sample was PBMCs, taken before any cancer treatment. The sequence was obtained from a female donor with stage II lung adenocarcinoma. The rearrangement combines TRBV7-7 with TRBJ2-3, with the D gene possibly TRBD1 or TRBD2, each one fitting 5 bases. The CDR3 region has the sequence CASSLGPAGATDTQYF. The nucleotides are TGTGCTAGCAGCTTAGGTCCAGCCGGGGCAACAGATACGCAGTATTTT.